What follows are 27 T cell receptor beta chains derived from one specimen sequenced in a study of cytomegalovirus exposure and HLA in healthy donors. In the PCR, 60 Vbeta and 13 Jbeta primers were used. Only in-frame clones appear in the TCRdb table, and some are missing; sequencing was by immunoSEQ multiplex PCR. The sample shows some 150,000 clones, about 82% of them seen only once. The sequenced material came from PBMCs. Receptors originate from a woman between 18 and 29 years old in good health and CMV-seronegative.

This chain uses TRBV2 with TRBJ2-1; TRBD2 matches 12 bases. CDR3 length: 15 residues. V trimming: 6 bases; J trimming: 0 bases; junction bases outside the gene matches: 0. The V gene's germline CDR1 is SNHLY and CDR2 FYNNEI. DNA of the CDR3: TGTGCCAGCAGGGGACTAGCGGGCTCCTACAATGAGCAGTTCTTC. The encoded protein is CASRGLAGSYNEQFF.

The chain couples TRBV5-1 to TRBJ2-1; TRBD2 matches 8 bases. With V trimmed by 3 bases and J by 3 bases, 5 bases remained unmatched. Germline lookup yields CDR1 SGHRS and CDR2 YFSETQ. This CDR3 contains 15 residues. The CDR3: CASSSSGGDYNEQFF. CDR3 bases: TGCGCCAGCAGCTCAAGCGGGGGCGACTACAATGAGCAGTTCTTC.

The chain carries TRBV28 and TRBJ2-7; D is uncertain. The germline V and J ends were trimmed by 3 bases and 6 bases, with 9 bases remaining between them. From germline, CDR1 is MDHEN and CDR2 SYDVKM. This CDR3 has 12 residues. The CDR3 DNA is TGTGCCAGCAGTTTCTCGACAAGCGAGCAGTACTTC. Residues: CASSFSTSEQYF.

CDR3 amino acids: CASSSFSRGDTQYF. The CDR3 coding sequence is TGTGCCAGCAGTTCCTTCTCCCGCGGAGATACGCAGTATTTT. The V gene is TRBV6-6, the J gene TRBJ2-3; D unresolved. The CDR3 extends over 14 amino acids. V dropped 4 bases and J dropped 5 bases, with 13 bases sitting between them. Per germline, CDR1 MNHNY and CDR2 SVGAGI (reference sequence).

This rearrangement joins TRBV11-3 to TRBJ2-7; TRBD2 might be the D (7 bases). In germline, CDR1 is SGHNT, CDR2 YENEEA. This CDR3 has 14 residues. The V and J ends lost 3 bases and 6 bases respectively, with 15 bases between them. CDR3 sequence: CASSLGGRYGEQYF. CDR3 DNA: TGTGCCAGCAGCTTGGGGGGGCGTTACGGCGAGCAGTACTTC.

This sequence joins TRBV25-1 and TRBJ1-3; D remains unclear. Trimming stripped 4 bases from V and 0 bases from J, with 4 bases between. Germline V gives CDR1 MGHDK, CDR2 SYGVNS. The CDR3 sequence is 13 residues long. The CDR3 loop reads CASSVNSGNTIYF. The CDR3 nucleotides read TGTGCCAGCAGTGTTAACTCTGGAAACACCATATATTTT.

This rearrangement joins TRBV27 to TRBJ1-1, with 7 positions matching TRBD1. With 6 bases clipped from V and 5 bases from J, the junction kept 12 bases outside the gene matches. CDR3 length: 15 amino acids. Germline CDR1 and CDR2: MNHEY and SMNVEV (reference sequence). The DNA for the CDR3 is TGTGCCAGCAGGATTGCCGGTACAGGGGTTACTGAAGCTTTCTTT. It specifies CASRIAGTGVTEAFF.

V and J are TRBV19 and TRBJ2-7; 7 positions match TRBD2. Germline CDR1 is LNHDA and CDR2 is SQIVND (reference sequence). The CDR3 length is 14 residues. The V gene end was trimmed by 1 base and the J gene end by 6 bases; junction bases not matched to a gene: 6. Written as DNA, the CDR3 is TGTGCCAGTAGTATAGTGGCGGGAGCGGTCGAGCAGTACTTC. This encodes CASSIVAGAVEQYF.

The chain joins TRBV28 to TRBJ1-2; TRBD1 aligns across 7 bases. This CDR3 spans 14 amino acids. The ends lost 10 bases at V and 8 bases at J; junction bases unmatched: 16. Germline values: CDR1 MDHEN, CDR2 SYDVKM. The CDR3 reads CATKGGQAGVGYTF. The CDR3 region has the DNA TGTGCCACCAAGGGAGGACAGGCCGGGGTAGGCTACACCTTC.

This chain connects TRBV18 to TRBJ1-1; D is unclear. V dropped 0 bases and J dropped 2 bases, with 10 bases sitting between them. Germline V gene data show CDR1 as KGHSH and CDR2 as LQKENI. This CDR3 comprises 15 residues. DNA for the CDR3: TGTGCCAGCTCACCACCCCCGGGTCTAAACACTGAAGCTTTCTTT. Residues: CASSPPPGLNTEAFF.

The chain has TRBV7-9 and TRBJ2-2; no clear D. V lost 3 bases and J lost 9, with 5 bases in between. Looked up from germline, CDR1 is SEHNR and CDR2 is FQNEAQ (reference sequence). The length of the CDR3 is 11 residues. The CDR3 reads CASSFSRELFF. The CDR3 region has the DNA TGTGCCAGCAGCTTTTCTAGGGAGCTGTTTTTT.

In this sample, this clone turned up a few times. The chain recombines TRBV15 with TRBJ2-1; 10 nucleotides match TRBD2. Germline CDR1 is LNHNV and CDR2 is YYDKDF (reference sequence). The CDR3 length is 17 residues. Trimming removed 6 bases from V and 0 bases from J; junction bases left unmatched: 8. For the CDR3, the DNA is TGTGCCACCAGTCGCGGACTAGCGGAAAGCTCCTACAATGAGCAGTTCTTC. Protein: CATSRGLAESSYNEQFF.

The J gene is TRBJ2-1, the V gene TRBV9, with D tentatively TRBD1 (6 bases). The CDR3 consists of 14 residues. Trimming left V 0 bases short and J 8 bases short, with 12 bases between. Looked up from germline, CDR1 is SGDLS and CDR2 is YYNGEE. CDR3: CASSVAGTYDEQFF. The CDR3 DNA sequence: TGTGCCAGCAGCGTAGCCGGGACATACGATGAGCAGTTCTTC.

The chain couples TRBV5-1 to TRBJ1-2; 7 bases agree with TRBD1. CDR1 SGHRS and CDR2 YFSETQ come from the germline V gene. This CDR3 contains 15 residues. V lost 1 base and J lost 2; bases outside the gene matches: 5. In DNA form, the CDR3 reads TGCGCCAGCAGCTTGTTAGGGGGCGGAAACTATGGCTACACCTTC. Amino acids: CASSLLGGGNYGYTF.

The chain's CDR3 is CASSYGGRPGDTQYF. CDR3 nucleotides: TGTGCCAGCAGTTACGGGGGCCGCCCCGGGGATACGCAGTATTTT. This chain connects TRBV6-5 to TRBJ2-3; D perhaps matches TRBD1 (6 bases). CDR3 length: 15 amino acids. The V and J ends lost 2 bases and 6 bases respectively, with 15 bases between them. Germline CDR1 MNHEY, CDR2 SVGAGI.

The rearrangement uses TRBV11-2 and TRBJ1-1, with unresolved D. V was cut by 5 bases and J by 0 bases, with 22 bases left in between. Germline V gives CDR1 SGHAT, CDR2 FQNNGV. The CDR3 is 18 amino acids. The CDR3 protein is CASSPFLSGGIMNTEAFF. CDR3 nucleotide sequence: TGTGCCAGCAGCCCCTTCCTATCCGGCGGAATCATGAACACTGAAGCTTTCTTT.

This chain joins TRBV10-1 and TRBJ2-1; possibly TRBD2 for D (5 bases). CDR1 is WNHNN and CDR2 is SYGVQD in the germline V gene (reference sequence). This CDR3 has 16 residues. Deletions cut 0 bases from V and 0 bases from J, with 9 bases between. The CDR3 DNA reads as TGCGCCAGCAGTGAGTCAAGGGCGGGCTCCTACAATGAGCAGTTCTTC. Its protein product is CASSESRAGSYNEQFF.

The chain carries TRBV19 and TRBJ2-2, with D maybe TRBD2 (7 bases). The CDR3 extends over 14 amino acids. Germline CDR1 LNHDA, CDR2 SQIVND (reference sequence). The V end lost 6 bases, the J end lost 4 bases, and 12 bases lay between the germline ends. The CDR3 sequence is CASRDGGRTGELFF. The DNA of the CDR3 is TGTGCCAGTAGAGACGGGGGGCGCACCGGGGAGCTGTTTTTT. The full variable domain, in which reference TRBV19 and TRBJ2-2 provide the parts outside the CDR3, is DGGITQSPKYLFRKEGQNVTLSCEQNLNHDAMYWYRQDPGQGLRLIYYSQIVNDFQKGDIAEGYSVSREKKESFPLTVTSAQKNPTAFYLCASRDGGRTGELFFGEGSRLTVL.

This clone has more than one count but fewer than ten. CDR3 region: CASSSGTAQETQYF. For the CDR3, the DNA is TGTGCCAGCAGTTCCGGGACAGCACAAGAGACCCAGTACTTC. The chain combines TRBV21-1 with TRBJ2-5; the table's D call TRBD1 went unverified against the DNA. TRBV21-1 is noted as a pseudogene. This CDR3 region has 14 residues.

In the case of this clone: The germline gene is not matched at one end of the junction; a read error may be the cause. The chain combines TRBV7-9 with TRBJ1-4, with D unclear. CDR1 is SEHNR, CDR2 FQNEAQ, per germline (reference sequence). This CDR3 has 15 amino acids. The CDR3 sequence is CSSSLRSAENEKLFF. The CDR3 DNA is TGTTCCAGCAGCTTAAGGTCGGCGGAGAATGAAAAACTGTTTTTT. The complete variable domain, with remaining parts taken from reference TRBV7-9 and TRBJ1-4, reads DTGVSQNPRHKITKRGQNVTFRCDPISEHNRLYWYRQTLGQGPEFLTYFQNEAQLEKSRLLSDRFSAERPKGSFSTLEIQRTEQGDSAMYLCSSSLRSAENEKLFFGSGTQLSVL.

V usage is TRBV5-6 and J usage is TRBJ1-1, with D maybe TRBD1 (5 bases). The CDR3 length is 14 residues. CDR1 is SGHDT, CDR2 YYEEEE, per germline. Trimming shortened V by 5 bases and J by 1 base, and 12 bases separated the two germline ends. CDR3 nucleotides: TGTGCCAGCAGAGGGGACTCACGGAACACTGAAGCTTTCTTT. This codes for CASRGDSRNTEAFF.

This clone was detected only a few times. CDR3 amino acids: CSGSGGNTIYF. In nucleotides, the CDR3 is TGCAGTGGATCGGGGGGAAACACCATATATTTT. The chain carries TRBV20-1 and TRBJ1-3; D call uncertain. The V end was cut by 7 bases, the J end by 4 bases, with 8 bases between. The V gene's germline CDR1 is DFQATT and CDR2 SNEGSKA (reference sequence). The CDR3 consists of 11 residues.

This sequence joins TRBV28 and TRBJ2-5; 9 bases are a match to TRBD1. Germline trimming cut 6 bases from V and 5 bases from J; bases unmatched to any gene: 10. Germline CDR1 is MDHEN and CDR2 is SYDVKM. CDR3 length: 15 residues. CDR3 coding DNA: TGTGCCAGCAGCTATAGACAGGGGGTTTGGGAGACCCAGTACTTC. This codes for CASSYRQGVWETQYF.

The rearrangement links TRBV7-8 to TRBJ2-6; 7 bases map to TRBD2. Germline CDR1 SGHVS, CDR2 FQNEAQ. V was pared by 4 bases and J by 2 bases, with 8 bases of the junction left unmatched. The CDR3 has 17 amino acids. The CDR3 reads CASSYRDYVTGANVLTF. The CDR3 coding sequence is TGTGCCAGCAGCTACCGGGACTACGTTACTGGGGCCAACGTCCTGACTTTC.

This clone was seen more than once but under ten times. J is TRBJ2-1 and V is TRBV5-1; 9 nucleotides match TRBD2. V dropped 4 bases and J dropped 1; count of bases not matched to a gene: 6. Germline CDR1 and CDR2: SGHRS and YFSETQ. The CDR3 sequence is 16 residues long. CDR3 loop: CASSPNTSGSYNEQFF. In nucleotides, the CDR3 is TGCGCCAGCAGCCCCAACACTAGCGGGTCCTACAATGAGCAGTTCTTC.

CDR3 coding DNA: TGCGCCAGCAGCTACTTAGCGGGAGTCGCCTACGAGCAGTACTTC. Amino acid sequence: CASSYLAGVAYEQYF. This chain uses TRBV5-1 with TRBJ2-7; TRBD2 matches 9 bases. V gave up 3 bases and J gave up 2 bases; unmatched junction bases: 6. This CDR3 is built from 15 residues. In germline, CDR1 is SGHRS, CDR2 YFSETQ.

The chain uses TRBV18 and TRBJ2-1, with TRBD2 matching 14 bases. CDR3 length: 17 residues. Per the germline V gene, CDR1 is KGHSH and CDR2 is LQKENI. Unmatched junction bases numbered 5, after V lost 4 bases and J lost 3 bases. CDR3 DNA sequence: TGTGCCAGCTCACTGGGACTAGCGGGAGAGAACTACAATGAGCAGTTCTTC. This sequence encodes CASSLGLAGENYNEQFF. Based on the CDR3 plus reference TRBV18 and TRBJ2-1, the full variable domain is NAGVMQNPRHLVRRRGQEARLRCSPMKGHSHVYWYRQLPEEGLKFMVYLQKENIIDESGMPKERFSAEFPKEGPSILRIQQVVRGDSAAYFCASSLGLAGENYNEQFFGPGTRLTVL.